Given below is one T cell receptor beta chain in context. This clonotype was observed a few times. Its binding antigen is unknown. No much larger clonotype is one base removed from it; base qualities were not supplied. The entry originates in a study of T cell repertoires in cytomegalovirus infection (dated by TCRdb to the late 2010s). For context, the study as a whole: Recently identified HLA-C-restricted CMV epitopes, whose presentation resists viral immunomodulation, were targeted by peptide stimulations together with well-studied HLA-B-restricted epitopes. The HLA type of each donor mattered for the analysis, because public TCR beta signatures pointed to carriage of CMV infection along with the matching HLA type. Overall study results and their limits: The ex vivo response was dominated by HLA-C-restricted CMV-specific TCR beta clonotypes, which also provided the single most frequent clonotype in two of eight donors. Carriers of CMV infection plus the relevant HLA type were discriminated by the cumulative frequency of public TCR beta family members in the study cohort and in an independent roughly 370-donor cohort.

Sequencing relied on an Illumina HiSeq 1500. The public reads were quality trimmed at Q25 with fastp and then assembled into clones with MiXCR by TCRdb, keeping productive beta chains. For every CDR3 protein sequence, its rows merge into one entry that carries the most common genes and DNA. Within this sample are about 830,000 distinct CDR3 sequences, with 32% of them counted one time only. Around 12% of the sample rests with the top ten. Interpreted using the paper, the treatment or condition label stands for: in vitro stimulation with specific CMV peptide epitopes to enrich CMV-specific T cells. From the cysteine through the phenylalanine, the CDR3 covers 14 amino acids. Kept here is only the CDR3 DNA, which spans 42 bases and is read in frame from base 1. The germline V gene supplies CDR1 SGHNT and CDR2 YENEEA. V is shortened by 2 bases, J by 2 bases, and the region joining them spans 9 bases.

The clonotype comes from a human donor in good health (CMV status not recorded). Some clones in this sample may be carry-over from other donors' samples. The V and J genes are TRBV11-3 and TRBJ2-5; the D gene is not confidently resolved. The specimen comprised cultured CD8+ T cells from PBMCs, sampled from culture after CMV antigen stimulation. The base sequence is TGTGCCAGCAGCTTATGGACGGAACAAGAGACCCAGTACTTC. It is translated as CASSLWTEQETQYF.